Below, 10 T cell receptor beta chains from the same sample are listed, as sequenced in a study of CD8 T cells in ankylosing spondylitis. Study outcomes and limitations: A TCR beta motif made of fewer than ten highly homologous variants seemed typical of ankylosing spondylitis blood.

These receptors are not linked to any known antigen. TCRdb passed the 5' RACE reads through MiXCR, listing each CDR3 protein once. The top ten hold 15% to 20% of the sample, which has about 390,000 distinct CDR3 sequences, under 25% seen once. The sample was blood, either unsorted or a sorted T cell fraction (not recorded which). The receptors derive from a male donor with ankylosing spondylitis.

There are many counts of this clonotype. The chain links TRBV7-9 to TRBJ1-1, with a tentative D call TRBD1 (6 bases). The germline gives CDR1 SEHNR, CDR2 FQNEAQ (reference sequence). Trimming removed 8 bases from V and 1 base from J, with 14 bases in between. The CDR3 contains 14 residues. CDR3 protein: CASSLGQPNTEAFF. The CDR3 DNA reads TGTGCCAGCTCCCTAGGACAGCCGAACACTGAAGCTTTCTTT.

The gene calls are TRBV4-2 and TRBJ1-2; D is unresolved. V was clipped by 5 bases and J by 7 bases, with 20 bases between them. Germline CDR1 LGHNA, CDR2 YNFKEQ. The CDR3 extends over 15 amino acids. The CDR3 sequence is CASSWLGQLSRGYTF. The DNA of the CDR3 is TGTGCCAGCAGCTGGCTAGGGCAGCTGTCTCGTGGCTACACCTTC.

In this sample, this clonotype turned up once. The chain couples TRBV20-1 to TRBJ2-1, with no clear D. CDR1 DFQATT and CDR2 SNEGSKA come from the germline V gene (reference sequence). The CDR3 is made up of 14 amino acids. V gave up 4 bases and J gave up 4 bases, with 14 bases separating them. The CDR3 DNA reads TGCAGTGCTACCGACTCCAGCCTATACAATGAGCAGTTCTTC. Its protein is CSATDSSLYNEQFF.

The chain is built from TRBV3-1 and TRBJ1-1, with TRBD1 identical over 7 bases. This CDR3 region has 13 residues. Unmatched junction bases numbered 5, after V lost 5 bases and J lost 5 bases. CDR1 and CDR2 from the germline V gene are LGHDT and YNNKEL (reference sequence). CDR3 bases: TGTGCCAGCAGCGTGACAGGGAGGACTGAAGCTTTCTTT. Residues: CASSVTGRTEAFF.

This clonotype was detected only a few times. The V call is TRBV2, the J call TRBJ2-2; D may be TRBD2 (5 bases). Germline CDR1 reads SNHLY; CDR2 reads FYNNEI. The ends were cut back, 5 bases at V and 1 base at J, with 14 bases in the middle. This CDR3 comprises 16 residues. The CDR3 bases are TGTGCCAGCAGTATCACCGGGAACCTGAACACCGGGGAGCTGTTTTTT. This encodes CASSITGNLNTGELFF.

This clonotype was counted a few times. The rearrangement links TRBV7-9 to TRBJ2-5, with no clear D. The CDR3 runs to 14 residues. Germline V gene lookup returns CDR1 SEHNR and CDR2 FQNEAQ (reference sequence). The V gene lost 5 bases and the J gene lost 5 bases, with 15 bases spanning the gap. The CDR3 DNA reads as TGTGCCAGCAGCCCAGCGACCAGGCGGGAGACCCAGTACTTC. It codes for CASSPATRRETQYF.

The chain recombines TRBV15 with TRBJ2-1, with D tentatively TRBD1 or TRBD2 (5 bases each). The CDR3 length is 17 residues. The V end lost 6 bases, the J end lost 0 bases, and 18 bases lay between the germline ends. Germline assignment: CDR1 LNHNV and CDR2 YYDKDF (reference sequence). The CDR3 bases are TGTGCCACCAGACCAGGGACCCGGTTAAGCTCCTACAATGAGCAGTTCTTC. Translating gives CATRPGTRLSSYNEQFF.

In its sample, this clonotype was seen a few times. The V call is TRBV7-3, the J call TRBJ1-5; no definite D call. This CDR3 has 12 residues. Trimming took off 6 bases at V and 8 bases at J, with 11 bases between the two ends. Per the germline V gene, CDR1 is SGHTA and CDR2 is FQGTGA. The CDR3 DNA is TGTGCCAGCAGGCCAGTGATCAAGCCCCAGCATTTT. This gives the protein CASRPVIKPQHF. Filled out from reference TRBV7-3 and TRBJ1-5, the complete variable domain reads GAGVSQTPSNKVTEKGKYVELRCDPISGHTALYWYRQSLGQGPEFLIYFQGTGAADDSGLPNDRFFAVRPEGSVSTLKIQRTERGDSAVYLCASRPVIKPQHFGDGTRLSIL.

The J gene is TRBJ2-1, the V gene TRBV15, with TRBD2 identical over 9 bases. The CDR3 runs 15 residues. Germline CDR1 LNHNV, CDR2 YYDKDF (reference sequence). V trimming: 6 bases; J trimming: 3 bases; junction bases outside the gene matches: 6. CDR3 coding DNA: TGTGCCACCAGGGGCGGGAGGGCCGGCTACAATGAGCAGTTCTTC. This translates into CATRGGRAGYNEQFF.

This clonotype was observed a few times. V and J are TRBV21-1 and TRBJ2-7. TRBV21-1 is a known pseudogene. The CDR3 has 16 residues. CDR3 loop: CASSKEVALNPYEQYF. The CDR3 DNA sequence: TGTGCCAGCAGCAAAGAGGTAGCTCTGAACCCCTACGAGCAGTACTTC.